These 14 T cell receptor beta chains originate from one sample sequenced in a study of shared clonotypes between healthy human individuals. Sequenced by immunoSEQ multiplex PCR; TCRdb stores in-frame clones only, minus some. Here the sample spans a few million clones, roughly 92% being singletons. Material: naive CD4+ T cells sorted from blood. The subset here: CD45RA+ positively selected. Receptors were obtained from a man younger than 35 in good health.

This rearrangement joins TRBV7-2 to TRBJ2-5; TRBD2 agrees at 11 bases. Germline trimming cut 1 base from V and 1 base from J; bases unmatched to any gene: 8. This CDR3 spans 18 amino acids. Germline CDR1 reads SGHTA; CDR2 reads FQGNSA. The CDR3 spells CASSLVGLAGGSQETQYF. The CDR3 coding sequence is TGTGCCAGCAGCTTAGTTGGGCTAGCGGGAGGCTCCCAAGAGACCCAGTACTTC.

The CDR3: CASSFAGQNYGYTF. The CDR3 DNA is TGTGCCAGCAGCTTCGCGGGGCAGAACTATGGCTACACCTTC. This chain joins TRBV11-2 and TRBJ1-2, with TRBD1 as a possible D gene (5 bases). Trimming shortened V by 3 bases and J by 2 bases, and 10 bases separated the two germline ends. Germline-derived CDR1 and CDR2 are SGHAT and FQNNGV. The CDR3 covers 14 residues.

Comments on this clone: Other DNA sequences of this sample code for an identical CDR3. CDR3 bases: TGTGCCAGCAGCGTAGGCGGCAACAACTACGAGCAGTACTTC. Amino acid sequence: CASSVGGNNYEQYF. This sequence joins TRBV9 and TRBJ2-7; D remains unclear. V was cut by 0 bases and J by 3 bases, with 10 bases left in between. CDR1 SGDLS and CDR2 YYNGEE come from the germline V gene. The CDR3 covers 14 residues. The full variable domain, rest sourced from reference TRBV9 and TRBJ2-7, is DSGVTQTPKHLITATGQRVTLRCSPRSGDLSVYWYQQSLDQGLQFLIQYYNGEERAKGNILERFSAQQFPDLHSELNLSSLELGDSALYFCASSVGGNNYEQYFGPGTRLTVT.

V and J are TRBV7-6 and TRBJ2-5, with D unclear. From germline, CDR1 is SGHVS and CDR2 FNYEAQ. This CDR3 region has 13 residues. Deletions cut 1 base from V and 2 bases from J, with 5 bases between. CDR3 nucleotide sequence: TGTGCCAGCAGCTTAGGAATTCAAGAGACCCAGTACTTC. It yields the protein CASSLGIQETQYF.

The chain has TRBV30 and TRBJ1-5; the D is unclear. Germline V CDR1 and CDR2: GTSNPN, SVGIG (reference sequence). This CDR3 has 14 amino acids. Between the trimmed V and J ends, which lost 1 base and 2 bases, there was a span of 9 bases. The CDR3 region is CAWSARRGNQPQHF. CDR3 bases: TGTGCCTGGAGTGCTAGGAGGGGCAATCAGCCCCAGCATTTT.

Here the CDR3 DNA reads TGTGCCAGCCAACGGGCTGTACTGAACACTGAAGCTTTCTTT. Encoded protein: CASQRAVLNTEAFF. The chain uses TRBV11-2 and TRBJ1-1; D unclear. CDR1 SGHAT and CDR2 FQNNGV come from the germline V gene. V was clipped by 8 bases and J by 0 bases, with 13 bases between them. The CDR3 loop spans 14 amino acids.

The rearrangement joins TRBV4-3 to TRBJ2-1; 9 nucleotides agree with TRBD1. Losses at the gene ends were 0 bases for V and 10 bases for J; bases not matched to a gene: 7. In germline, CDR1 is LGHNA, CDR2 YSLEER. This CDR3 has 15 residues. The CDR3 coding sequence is TGCGCCAGCAGCCAAGATTCGGGACAGGGAAAGGAGCAGTTCTTC. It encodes CASSQDSGQGKEQFF.

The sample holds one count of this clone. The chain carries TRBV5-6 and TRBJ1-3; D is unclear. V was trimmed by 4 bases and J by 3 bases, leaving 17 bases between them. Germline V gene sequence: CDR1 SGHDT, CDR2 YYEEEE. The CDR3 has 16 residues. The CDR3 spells CASSIDSGKGGNTIYF. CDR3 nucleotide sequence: TGTGCCAGCAGCATTGATAGTGGGAAAGGTGGAAACACCATATATTTT. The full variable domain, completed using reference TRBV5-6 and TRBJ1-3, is DAGVTQSPTHLIKTRGQQVTLRCSPKSGHDTVSWYQQALGQGPQFIFQYYEEEERQRGNFPDRFSGHQFPNYSSELNVNALLLGDSALYLCASSIDSGKGGNTIYFGEGSWLTVV.

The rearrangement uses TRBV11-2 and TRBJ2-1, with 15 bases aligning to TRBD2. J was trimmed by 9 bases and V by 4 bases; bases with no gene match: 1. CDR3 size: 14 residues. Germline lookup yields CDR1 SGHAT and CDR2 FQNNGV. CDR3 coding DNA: TGTGCCAGCAGCTCGGGACTAGCGGGGGGTGAGCAGTTCTTC. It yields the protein CASSSGLAGGEQFF.

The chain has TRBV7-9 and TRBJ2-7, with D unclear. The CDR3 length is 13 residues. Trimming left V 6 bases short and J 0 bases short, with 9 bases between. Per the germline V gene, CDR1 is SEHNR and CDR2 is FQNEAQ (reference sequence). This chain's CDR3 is CASSDGNSYEQYF. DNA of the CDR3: TGTGCCAGCAGTGACGGTAACTCCTACGAGCAGTACTTC.

The CDR3 DNA follows: TGTGCCATCAGTCCATCGACAGGCCCGAACACTGAAGCTTTCTTT. Its translation: CAISPSTGPNTEAFF. V is TRBV10-3 and J is TRBJ1-1; D is possibly TRBD1 (6 bases). Trimming took off 5 bases at V and 1 base at J, with 14 bases between the two ends. Germline values: CDR1 ENHRY, CDR2 SYGVKD. This CDR3 spans 15 amino acids.

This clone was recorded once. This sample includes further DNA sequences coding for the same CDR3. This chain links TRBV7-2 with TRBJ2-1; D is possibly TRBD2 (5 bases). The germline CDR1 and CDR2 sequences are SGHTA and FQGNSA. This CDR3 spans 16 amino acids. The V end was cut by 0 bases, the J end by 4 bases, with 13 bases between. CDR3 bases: TGTGCCAGCAGCTTAGCGCGGGCTAGCAGTTACAATGAGCAGTTCTTC. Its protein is CASSLARASSYNEQFF.

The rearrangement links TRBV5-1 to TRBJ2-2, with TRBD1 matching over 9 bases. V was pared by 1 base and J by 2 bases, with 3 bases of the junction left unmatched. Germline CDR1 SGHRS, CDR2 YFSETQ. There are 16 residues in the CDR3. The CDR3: CASSLRGQGNTGELFF. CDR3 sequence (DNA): TGCGCCAGCAGCTTGCGGGGACAGGGAAACACCGGGGAGCTGTTTTTT.

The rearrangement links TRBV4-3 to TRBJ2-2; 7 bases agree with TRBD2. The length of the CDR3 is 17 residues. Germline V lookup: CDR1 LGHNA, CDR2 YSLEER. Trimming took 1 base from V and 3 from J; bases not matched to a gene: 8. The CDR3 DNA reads TGCGCCAGCAGCCAAGTGAAGGCGGGAGTTCACACCGGGGAGCTGTTTTTT. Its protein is CASSQVKAGVHTGELFF.